What follows are 30 T cell receptor beta chains derived from one specimen sequenced in a study of CD8+CD57+ T cells in acquired aplastic anemia. TCR beta VDJ combinations and CDR3 sequences were profiled from genomic DNA. Each CDR3 protein gets one entry after TCRdb re-called the reads with MiXCR. The sample yields about 220,000 distinct CDR3 sequences, 34% seen once. The sample comprised sorted CD4+, CD8+, or CD8+CD57+ T cells (not recorded which) from PBMCs. Every receptor here comes from a human donor in good health, serving as a control.

This clonotype occurred a few times. The chain uses TRBV27 and TRBJ1-6, with a tentative D call TRBD1 (5 bases). CDR3 size: 14 residues. Germline CDR1 and CDR2: MNHEY and SMNVEV (reference sequence). The V end lost 2 bases, the J end lost 5 bases, and 7 bases lay between the germline ends. In DNA, the CDR3 is TGTGCCAGCAGTTTAGCAGGGAATAATTCACCCCTCCACTTT. It encodes CASSLAGNNSPLHF.

V is TRBV3-1 and J is TRBJ2-7; D gene unclear. V lost 3 bases and J lost 6, with 12 bases in between. Germline CDR1 LGHDT, CDR2 YNNKEL (reference sequence). The CDR3 spans 13 residues. CDR3 protein: CASSHSQTGEQYF. DNA of the CDR3: TGTGCCAGCAGCCATTCCCAGACGGGCGAGCAGTACTTC.

The V and J genes are TRBV7-2 and TRBJ1-2, with 9 bases aligning to TRBD1. V was clipped by 7 bases and J by 6 bases; unmatched bases: 12. This CDR3 is 15 amino acids long. Germline loops: CDR1 SGHTA, CDR2 FQGNSA. Here the CDR3 reads CASNNIGTGTDGYTF. CDR3 nucleotides: TGTGCCAGCAACAATATCGGGACAGGGACGGATGGCTACACCTTC.

V gene TRBV11-2 combines with J gene TRBJ2-7; tentatively, D is TRBD1 (5 bases). Trimming cost V 3 bases and J 3 bases, with 21 bases left between them. Germline lookup yields CDR1 SGHAT and CDR2 FQNNGV. CDR3 length: 17 residues. CDR3 nucleotide sequence: TGTGCCAGCAGCTTTCTGGCAGGAAGGGGATTAAGCTACGAGCAGTACTTC. It specifies CASSFLAGRGLSYEQYF.

This clonotype was detected a few times. The V gene is TRBV12-5, the J gene TRBJ1-1; D perhaps matches TRBD1 (5 bases). Trimming removed 6 bases from V and 10 bases from J, with 18 bases in between. The CDR3 has 13 amino acids. Germline CDR1 reads LGHNT; CDR2 reads FRNRAP. CDR3: CASGQEVDVGAFF. CDR3 sequence (DNA): TGTGCTAGTGGACAGGAGGTCGACGTTGGAGCTTTCTTT.

The V call is TRBV7-9, the J call TRBJ1-4; tentative D call: TRBD1 (6 bases). The CDR3 length is 15 residues. Germline V gives CDR1 SEHNR, CDR2 FQNEAQ (reference sequence). V was pared by 0 bases and J by 8 bases, with 13 bases between. The CDR3 sequence is CASSLASGDVEKLFF. The CDR3 DNA reads as TGTGCCAGCAGCTTAGCCTCAGGGGACGTGGAAAAACTGTTTTTT.

The V call is TRBV2, the J call TRBJ2-5; maybe TRBD1 (5 bases). V was clipped by 6 bases and J by 5 bases, with 7 bases between them. The germline CDR1 and CDR2 sequences are SNHLY and FYNNEI. This CDR3 has 11 amino acids. Here the CDR3 reads CASRQGETQYF. The CDR3 DNA follows: TGTGCCAGCAGGCAGGGCGAGACCCAGTACTTC.

The CDR3 DNA reads as TGTGCCAGCAGCTTGGATAAGGGCACAGATACGCAGTATTTT. Translation: CASSLDKGTDTQYF. This rearrangement joins TRBV5-4 to TRBJ2-3; D unclear. In germline, CDR1 is SGHNT, CDR2 YYREEE (reference sequence). Trimming left V 0 bases short and J 1 base short, with 6 bases between. The CDR3 runs to 14 residues.

Turning to this clonotype: This may stem from a read error, because a much larger clone lies one nucleotide away. This chain joins TRBV6-1 and TRBJ2-7, with D maybe TRBD1 (6 bases). The germline V gene has CDR1 MNHNS and CDR2 SASEGT. The CDR3 is 13 amino acids. The CDR3 sequence is CAGSTGLIYEQYF. The CDR3 DNA sequence: TGTGCCGGCAGTACAGGGTTAATTTACGAGCAGTACTTC.

This clonotype was detected once. The chain employs TRBV20-1 and TRBJ2-5, with 13 positions matching TRBD2. From germline, CDR1 is DFQATT and CDR2 SNEGSKA (reference sequence). This CDR3 region has 20 residues. V trimming: 1 base; J trimming: 5 bases; junction bases outside the gene matches: 19. CDR3 nucleotides: TGCAGTGCTAGAGGGGGATGGACTAGCGGGGGAACCGTCGGATTGGAGACCCAGTACTTC. Translation gives CSARGGWTSGGTVGLETQYF.

This clonotype was seen many times. The chain couples TRBV20-1 to TRBJ1-5; TRBD1 might be the D (5 bases). Germline CDR1 DFQATT, CDR2 SNEGSKA (reference sequence). V gave up 3 bases and J gave up 1 base, with 19 bases separating them. CDR3 size: 17 residues. CDR3 amino acids: CSASRGTAHGSNQPQHF. The CDR3, as DNA: TGCAGTGCTAGCAGAGGGACGGCCCATGGAAGCAATCAGCCCCAGCATTTT.

This clonotype was recorded once. V and J are TRBV15 and TRBJ2-7; TRBD2 matches at 7 bases. Germline CDR1 reads LNHNV; CDR2 reads YYDKDF (reference sequence). This CDR3 has 15 amino acids. V shed 0 bases, J shed 1 base, and the junction held 3 bases outside the gene matches. The CDR3 reads CATSREAGLSYEQYF. DNA for the CDR3: TGTGCCACCAGCAGAGAAGCGGGGCTATCCTACGAGCAGTACTTC.

This clonotype was counted at least ten times. The rearrangement links TRBV2 to TRBJ2-5; no clear D. Germline V lookup: CDR1 SNHLY, CDR2 FYNNEI. V was trimmed by 2 bases and J by 3 bases, leaving 7 bases between them. The CDR3 extends over 13 amino acids. The CDR3 here is CASSESQEETQYF. The CDR3, as DNA: TGTGCCAGCAGTGAAAGTCAAGAAGAGACCCAGTACTTC.

Concerning this clonotype: An end of the junction does not agree with germline; a read error may underlie this. The rearrangement uses TRBV7-7 and TRBJ2-5; D possibly corresponds to TRBD2 (5 bases). The CDR3 is 13 amino acids. The germline V gene encodes CDR1 SSHAT and CDR2 FNYEAQ (reference sequence). CDR3 region: CASSLAFQETQYF. Written as DNA, the CDR3 is TGTGCCAGCAGCCTAGCTTTCCAAGAGACCCAGTACTTC.

Notes on this clonotype: No conserved phenylalanine or tryptophan is present at the end of the CDR3, so a read error is the likely explanation. V usage is TRBV10-3 and J usage is TRBJ1-2; D gene uncertain. The germline gives CDR1 ENHRY, CDR2 SYGVKD. This CDR3 region has 14 residues. V gave up 5 bases and J gave up 2 bases, with 12 bases separating them. CDR3 protein: CAISYKSDNYGYTL. Written as DNA, the CDR3 is TGTGCCATCAGTTACAAAAGTGACAACTATGGCTACACCCTC.

This clonotype has a handful of counts. The chain has TRBV4-2 and TRBJ2-1, with D perhaps TRBD1 (5 bases). The CDR3 is made up of 15 amino acids. Germline CDR1 LGHNA, CDR2 YNFKEQ. Trimming pared 0 bases from V and 5 bases from J, leaving 11 bases between. CDR3: CASSQDLRGNNEQFF. Here the CDR3 DNA reads TGTGCCAGCAGCCAAGATCTAAGGGGAAACAATGAGCAGTTCTTC.

A word on this clonotype: One end of the junction varies from germline; a read error may be responsible. The chain employs TRBV29-1 and TRBJ2-7; 7 bases align to TRBD1. The CDR3 length is 14 residues. Germline V CDR1 and CDR2: SQVTM, ANQGSEA. CDR3 protein: CSVARDSNSYEQYF. The CDR3 DNA reads as TGCAGCGTCGCCCGGGACAGCAACTCCTACGAGCAATACTTC.

A note on this clonotype: Since no conserved phenylalanine or tryptophan closes the CDR3, a read error is the likely cause. The V gene is TRBV12-3 or TRBV12-4, the J gene TRBJ1-5, with D tentatively TRBD1 (6 bases). The CDR3 covers 14 residues. V lost 4 bases and J lost 4, with 11 bases in between. CDR3 nucleotide sequence: TGTGCCAGCAGTTATGGACAGTTTAATCAGCCCCAGCATCTT. The encoded protein is CASSYGQFNQPQHL.

This clonotype has ten or more counts. Here the CDR3 reads CATSSGSTDTQYF. The DNA for the CDR3 is TGTGCCACCAGTAGCGGGAGTACAGATACGCAGTATTTT. The chain carries TRBV24-1 and TRBJ2-3; TRBD2 agrees at 8 bases. V lost 6 bases to trimming and J lost 3 bases; unmatched junction nucleotides: 1. Germline loops: CDR1 KGHDR, CDR2 SFDVKD. The CDR3 covers 13 residues.

This clonotype was detected only a few times. The V call is TRBV12-3 or TRBV12-4, the J call TRBJ2-5; 11 bases fit TRBD2. The CDR3 contains 15 residues. The ends lost 8 bases at V and 0 bases at J; junction bases unmatched: 5. CDR3 protein: CASGGTSGDQETQYF. Here the CDR3 DNA reads TGTGCCAGCGGGGGGACTAGCGGAGACCAAGAGACCCAGTACTTC.

Of note for this clonotype: A much bigger clone sits one base away, suggesting this may be a read error. The V gene is TRBV12-3 or TRBV12-4, the J gene TRBJ1-6, with TRBD1 as a possible D gene (6 bases). Trimming pared 3 bases from V and 8 bases from J, leaving 11 bases between. This CDR3 comprises 14 residues. The CDR3 loop is CASSFVAGDSPLHF. CDR3 nucleotide sequence: TGTGCCAGCAGTTTTGTGGCAGGGGATTCACCCCTCCACTTT.

The chain couples TRBV24-1 to TRBJ2-2; 8 bases are a match to TRBD1. The CDR3 spans 15 residues. V lost 4 bases to trimming and J lost 4 bases; unmatched junction nucleotides: 4. CDR1 is KGHDR, CDR2 SFDVKD, per germline. The CDR3 DNA is TGTGCCACCAGTGACTTTGGACAGGGCACCGGGGAGCTGTTTTTT. Residues: CATSDFGQGTGELFF.

This clonotype appeared many times. The chain employs TRBV2 and TRBJ2-7, with 7 bases that match TRBD1. Germline V CDR1 and CDR2: SNHLY, FYNNEI. The CDR3 covers 14 residues. V trimming: 8 bases; J trimming: 3 bases; junction bases outside the gene matches: 10. In nucleotides, the CDR3 is TGTGCCAGCGGTTTCCGGGACAGCCTCTACGAGCAGTACTTC. It is translated as CASGFRDSLYEQYF.

In its sample, this clonotype was seen many times. The genes are TRBV14 and TRBJ2-3; D is undetermined. The CDR3 has 14 amino acids. Germline loops: CDR1 SGHDN, CDR2 FVKESK. The ends were cut back, 1 base at V and 2 bases at J, with 7 bases in the middle. This CDR3 reads CASSQGAVTDTQYF. The CDR3 DNA follows: TGTGCCAGCAGCCAAGGCGCAGTCACAGATACGCAGTATTTT.

This clonotype showed up many times. V is TRBV20-1 and J is TRBJ2-7; TRBD2 matches 11 bases. This CDR3 is 14 amino acids long. Germline V CDR1 and CDR2: DFQATT, SNEGSKA (reference sequence). V shed 6 bases, J shed 0 bases, and the junction held 4 bases outside the gene matches. CDR3 in amino acids: CSAQGTSGSYEQYF. In DNA form, the CDR3 reads TGCAGTGCACAAGGGACTAGCGGCTCCTACGAGCAGTACTTC.

Many counts were recorded for this clonotype. This chain's CDR3 is CASIKGQGADAYNSPLHF. The DNA of the CDR3 is TGTGCCAGCATCAAGGGACAGGGGGCGGACGCCTATAATTCACCCCTCCACTTT. The chain carries TRBV25-1 and TRBJ1-6; 12 positions match TRBD1. Germline CDR1 is MGHDK and CDR2 is SYGVNS. The CDR3 runs to 18 residues. Germline trimming cut 7 bases from V and 2 bases from J; bases unmatched to any gene: 9.

Remarks on this clonotype: An end of the junction differs from the germline gene, which may be a read error. The J gene is TRBJ2-5, the V gene TRBV11-1; maybe TRBD2 (6 bases). Per germline, CDR1 SGHAT and CDR2 FQDESV (reference sequence). The CDR3 contains 19 residues. The CDR3 DNA follows: TGTGCCAGCGGCTTAGCGCTTTTGCGGGACGATAGCTCGTTAGAGACCCAGTACTTC. Translated, it gives CASGLALLRDDSSLETQYF.

A remark on this clonotype: With a much larger clone just one base away, this may be a read error. This chain joins TRBV11-2 and TRBJ2-7; D gene ambiguous. CDR3 length: 13 amino acids. Germline CDR1 and CDR2: SGHAT and FQNNGV. CDR3 nucleotide sequence: TGTGCCAGCAGCTTGTTGGCGTCGGGCGAGCAGCACTTC. Translated: CASSLLASGEQHF.

This clonotype was counted at least ten times. CDR3 sequence reads: CASSTPLGTGTYSNQPQHF. The CDR3 DNA reads as TGTGCCAGCAGCACCCCACTTGGGACAGGGACTTATAGCAATCAGCCCCAGCATTTT. The J gene is TRBJ1-5, the V gene TRBV7-2; 9 nucleotides agree with TRBD1. V lost 5 bases, J lost 0 bases, and 14 bases stayed unmatched. This CDR3 has 19 amino acids. CDR1 and CDR2 (germline): SGHTA, FQGNSA.

This clonotype occurred many times. The gene calls are TRBV7-8 and TRBJ1-1; D remains unclear. The CDR3 totals 15 residues. The V and J ends lost 0 bases and 6 bases respectively, with 14 bases between them. Germline loops: CDR1 SGHVS, CDR2 FQNEAQ. CDR3 nucleotide sequence: TGTGCCAGCAGCTTAGCGAACGGCAAGTACTCTGAAGCTTTCTTT. Its translation is CASSLANGKYSEAFF.